This T cell receptor beta chain was obtained from a study of blood T cell repertoires in COVID-19. The germline V and J ends were trimmed by 6 bases and 7 bases, with 15 bases remaining between them. This CDR3 is 13 amino acids long. The germline CDR1 and CDR2 sequences are MNHNY and SVGAGI (reference sequence). The table came from immunoSEQ multiplex PCR; TCRdb's copy has only in-frame clones and leaves some out. The data contain around 70,000 clones, approximately 83% of them seen just once; the ten biggest clones take up less than 45%. This chain connects TRBV6-6 to TRBJ1-2; D perhaps matches TRBD1 (6 bases). The receptor comes from a man aged 80 or over with acute or convalescent COVID-19. Sample: peripheral blood. The CDR3 coding sequence is TGTGCCAGCAGCCAACTCCCGGACAGTGGCTACACCTTC. It specifies CASSQLPDSGYTF.